The next 14 T cell receptor beta chains were all read from a single sample in a study of blood T cells in healthy people across ages. For the second PCR, which ran for 7 to 11 cycles, a sample-barcoded 5' primer and a J-beta primer mix were used. Via MiXCR, TCRdb re-called the 5' RACE reads, giving one row per CDR3 protein. There are 1.5 million to 2 million distinct CDR3 sequences in the sample; about 31% occur only once, and over 9% lies in the top ten. Material for sequencing was blood. All receptors come from a young woman in good health.

The rearrangement joins TRBV20-1 to TRBJ1-4; no clear D. V was clipped by 0 bases and J by 4 bases, with 9 bases between them. CDR1 DFQATT and CDR2 SNEGSKA come from the germline V gene (reference sequence). This CDR3 is 14 amino acids long. CDR3: CSAREFGNNEKLFF. The CDR3 coding sequence is TGCAGTGCTAGAGAGTTCGGCAATAATGAAAAACTGTTTTTT.

This sequence joins TRBV4-1 and TRBJ2-7, with TRBD2 identical over 9 bases. This CDR3 is 16 amino acids long. The germline CDR1 and CDR2 sequences are MGHRA and YSYEKL. The ends lost 3 bases at V and 3 bases at J; junction bases unmatched: 9. CDR3 DNA sequence: TGCGCCAGCAGCCATGCCGGGACTAGCTCCTTCTACGAGCAGTACTTC. Translated: CASSHAGTSSFYEQYF.

J is TRBJ1-2 and V is TRBV2; D possibly corresponds to TRBD1 (6 bases). Germline CDR1 reads SNHLY; CDR2 reads FYNNEI. The CDR3 totals 12 residues. The germline V and J ends were trimmed by 7 bases and 5 bases, with 11 bases remaining between them. CDR3 protein: CASKGTLYGYTF. CDR3 coding DNA: TGTGCCAGCAAAGGGACACTTTATGGCTACACCTTC.

With respect to this clonotype: A read error may account for a junction end that differs from germline. This rearrangement joins TRBV28 to TRBJ2-5, with TRBD1 identical over 7 bases. The CDR3 contains 15 residues. Per the germline V gene, CDR1 is MDHEN and CDR2 is SYDVKM. In DNA form, the CDR3 reads TGTGCCAGCAGCTCACGGACAGGTCCCCAAGAGGCCCAGTACTTC. Translating it yields CASSSRTGPQEAQYF.

The CDR3 loop reads CASIGADGANYGYTF. The DNA of the CDR3 is TGTGCCAGCATCGGGGCGGATGGAGCTAACTATGGCTACACCTTC. The chain carries TRBV6-2 or TRBV6-3 and TRBJ1-2; a weak D match, TRBD1 (5 bases). Per the germline V gene, CDR1 is MNHEY and CDR2 is SVGEGT. The CDR3 is 15 amino acids. V was clipped by 7 bases and J by 0 bases, with 15 bases between them.

This clonotype was counted between two and nine times. The V and J genes are TRBV27 and TRBJ2-7, with D maybe TRBD1 (5 bases). The CDR3 loop spans 14 amino acids. Germline-derived CDR1 and CDR2 are MNHEY and SMNVEV (reference sequence). V shed 3 bases and J shed 3 bases, with 12 bases lying between them. DNA of the CDR3: TGTGCCAGCAGTTTGAGTCAGGGTATCTACGAGCAGTACTTC. As protein: CASSLSQGIYEQYF.

As DNA, the CDR3 is TGTGCCAGCACCGCGGGGGGAACCTACAATGAGCAGTTCTTC. It encodes CASTAGGTYNEQFF. The chain combines TRBV2 with TRBJ2-1, with TRBD2 matching over 8 bases. The trim removed 7 bases at V and 2 bases at J, leaving 4 bases unmatched. CDR1 is SNHLY and CDR2 is FYNNEI in the germline V gene. This CDR3 comprises 14 residues.

This clonotype has a handful of counts. In DNA form, the CDR3 reads TGTGCCAGCAGCTTAAGGGGAGGGAGGAACACTGAAGCTTTCTTT. Translating gives CASSLRGGRNTEAFF. This sequence joins TRBV7-3 and TRBJ1-1; D not certain. The CDR3 is made up of 15 amino acids. CDR1 and CDR2 (germline): SGHTA, FQGTGA. V lost 1 base, J lost 1 base, and 10 bases lay in between.

The chain combines TRBV27 with TRBJ1-4; TRBD1 matches 7 bases. Germline-derived CDR1 and CDR2 are MNHEY and SMNVEV (reference sequence). The length of the CDR3 is 14 residues. V was clipped by 8 bases and J by 4 bases; unmatched bases: 7. The CDR3 bases are TGTGCCAGCTGCCCCGGGACAGATAATGAAAAACTGTTTTTT. As protein: CASCPGTDNEKLFF.

This clonotype was recorded a few times. J is TRBJ2-5 and V is TRBV12-3 or TRBV12-4, with 8 bases lining up with TRBD2. J gave up 5 bases and V 3 bases, and 8 bases lay outside the gene matches. This CDR3 has 15 amino acids. CDR3: CASSLERGGFETQYF. CDR3 nucleotide sequence: TGTGCCAGCAGTTTGGAACGGGGGGGTTTCGAGACCCAGTACTTC.

The chain has TRBV20-1 and TRBJ2-1; D is undetermined. Germline V lookup: CDR1 DFQATT, CDR2 SNEGSKA (reference sequence). This CDR3 comprises 17 residues. V lost 3 bases to trimming and J lost 2 bases, with 20 bases between them. DNA of the CDR3: TGCAGTGCTAGGTCCGACTTTCACATGAGCCCCTACAATGAGCAGTTCTTC. Translated, it gives CSARSDFHMSPYNEQFF.

A few counts support this clonotype. CDR3 nucleotide sequence: TGTGCCAGCAGTTACTCTTCGGGACAGGGCACAGATACGCAGTATTTT. Translating gives CASSYSSGQGTDTQYF. The rearrangement joins TRBV6-2 or TRBV6-3 to TRBJ2-3, with 8 bases fitting TRBD1. Trimming removed 0 bases from V and 1 base from J; junction bases left unmatched: 3. The CDR3 spans 16 residues. Germline assignment: CDR1 MNHEY and CDR2 SVGEGT.

This clonotype appeared a few times. This chain links TRBV20-1 with TRBJ1-6, with D tentatively TRBD1 (5 bases). Germline loops: CDR1 DFQATT, CDR2 SNEGSKA (reference sequence). V shed 3 bases and J shed 1 base, with 10 bases lying between them. CDR3 length: 15 amino acids. In nucleotides, the CDR3 is TGCAGTGCTAGGGCTCAGGGATCCTATAATTCACCCCTCCACTTT. Amino acids: CSARAQGSYNSPLHF.

The J gene is TRBJ2-3, the V gene TRBV20-1; 8 bases align to TRBD2. The V gene end was trimmed by 3 bases and the J gene end by 8 bases; junction bases not matched to a gene: 7. The germline gives CDR1 DFQATT, CDR2 SNEGSKA (reference sequence). The CDR3 is 13 residues long. CDR3 in DNA: TGCAGTGCTAGTACAAGCGGGGGTTTTACGCAGTATTTT. Its protein product is CSASTSGGFTQYF.